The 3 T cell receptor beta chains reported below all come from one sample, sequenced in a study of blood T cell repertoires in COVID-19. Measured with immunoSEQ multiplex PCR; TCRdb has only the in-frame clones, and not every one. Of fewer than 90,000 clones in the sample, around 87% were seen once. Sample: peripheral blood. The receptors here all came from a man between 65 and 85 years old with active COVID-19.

The CDR3 DNA is TGTGCCAGCAGCCCGGGTCGGACACAAGGCACAGATACGCAGTATTTT. It yields the protein CASSPGRTQGTDTQYF. The chain combines TRBV11-1 with TRBJ2-3; D is possibly TRBD1 (5 bases). The V end lost 5 bases, the J end lost 1 base, and 16 bases lay between the germline ends. The CDR3 totals 16 residues. From germline, CDR1 is SGHAT and CDR2 FQDESV (reference sequence).

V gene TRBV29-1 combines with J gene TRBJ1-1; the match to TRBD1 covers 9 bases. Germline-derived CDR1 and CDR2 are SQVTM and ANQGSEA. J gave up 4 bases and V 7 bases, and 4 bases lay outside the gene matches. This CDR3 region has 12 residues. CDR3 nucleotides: TGCAGCGCCGACAGGGGGGGCACTGAAGCTTTCTTT. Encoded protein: CSADRGGTEAFF.

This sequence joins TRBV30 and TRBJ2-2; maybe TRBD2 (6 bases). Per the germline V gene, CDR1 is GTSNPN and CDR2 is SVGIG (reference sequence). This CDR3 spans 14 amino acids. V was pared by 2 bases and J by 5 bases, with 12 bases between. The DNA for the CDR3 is TGTGCCTGGAGTCCCGGGGGTTGGACCGGGGAGCTGTTTTTT. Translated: CAWSPGGWTGELFF.